Listed below are T cell receptor beta chains from one sample, sequenced in a study of T cell responses to AZD1222 COVID-19 vaccine. The assay was immunoSEQ multiplex PCR, and TCRdb's table has in-frame clones only and misses some. Of fewer than 200,000 clones listed, around 89% are singletons. Sequencing was performed on peripheral blood, taken 28 days after the second AZD1222 dose. These receptors were collected from an adult who received the AZD1222 COVID-19 vaccine. CDR3s include the opening cysteine and the closing phenylalanine or tryptophan. Each record gives: J gene, D gene, clone size, V gene, CDR3 DNA, CDR3 protein. A D gene is named only where the DNA matches it firmly. Clone size is given for some rows only: seen once, a few or many times, or a class if the clone is expanded.

j_gene: TRBJ1-1; d_gene: NA; abundance: NA; v_gene: TRBV4-2; CDR3nt: TGTGCCAGCAGCCAAGTTGACAGAAAGAACACTGAAGCTTTCTTT; CDR3aa: CASSQVDRKNTEAFF
j_gene: TRBJ1-2; d_gene: TRBD1; abundance: NA; v_gene: TRBV7-9; CDR3nt: TGTGCCAGCAGCCCGTGGACAGGGTTGGACTATGGCTACACCTTC; CDR3aa: CASSPWTGLDYGYTF
j_gene: TRBJ2-4; d_gene: TRBD2; abundance: NA; v_gene: TRBV5-4; CDR3nt: TGTGCCAGCAGCTTCCTAGCGGGGGAGGTGTCGAACATTCAGTACTTC; CDR3aa: CASSFLAGEVSNIQYF
j_gene: TRBJ1-4; d_gene: TRBD1; abundance: NA; v_gene: TRBV5-6; CDR3nt: TGTGCCAGCAGCTCGCCCGGGACAGGGGAGGAAAAACTGTTTTTT; CDR3aa: CASSSPGTGEEKLFF
j_gene: TRBJ2-2; d_gene: TRBD2; abundance: NA; v_gene: TRBV10-2; CDR3nt: TGCGCCAGCAGTGTAATTAGGACTAGCATTGGCGCCGGGGAGCTGTTTTTT; CDR3aa: CASSVIRTSIGAGELFF
j_gene: TRBJ2-7; d_gene: NA; abundance: NA; v_gene: TRBV5-8; CDR3nt: TGTGCCGCTCACCTACTCAGGGGACCCTACGAGCAGTACTTC; CDR3aa: CAAHLLRGPYEQYF
j_gene: TRBJ1-1; d_gene: NA; abundance: NA; v_gene: TRBV30; CDR3nt: TGTGCCTGGGTGGCTGGGGCCCTGAACACTGAAGCTTTCTTT; CDR3aa: CAWVAGALNTEAFF
j_gene: TRBJ1-1; d_gene: NA; abundance: NA; v_gene: TRBV20-1; CDR3nt: TGCAGTGCGCTCCGGGTCGAAGCTTTCTTT; CDR3aa: CSALRVEAFF
j_gene: TRBJ2-1; d_gene: NA; abundance: once; v_gene: TRBV7-8; CDR3nt: TGTGCCAGCAGCTTAGCCCTGTACGATGAGCAGTTCTTC; CDR3aa: CASSLALYDEQFF
j_gene: TRBJ1-5; d_gene: NA; abundance: NA; v_gene: TRBV15; CDR3nt: TGTGCCACCAGCAGAGTTTTGGGGGAACAGCCCCAGCATTTT; CDR3aa: CATSRVLGEQPQHF
j_gene: TRBJ1-4; d_gene: NA; abundance: few; v_gene: TRBV7-8; CDR3nt: TGTGCCAGCAGCGTAGAAGGGTGGGGCGAAAAACTGTTTTTT; CDR3aa: CASSVEGWGEKLFF
j_gene: TRBJ1-2; d_gene: NA; abundance: once; v_gene: TRBV29-1; CDR3nt: TGCAGCGTTTACGGCCTTAAAACAGGGAAGAGCTATGGCTACACCTTC; CDR3aa: CSVYGLKTGKSYGYTF
j_gene: TRBJ1-4; d_gene: NA; abundance: NA; v_gene: TRBV9; CDR3nt: TGTGCCAGCAGCGTAGTACAGCGGGCAACTAATGAAAAACTGTTTTTT; CDR3aa: CASSVVQRATNEKLFF
j_gene: TRBJ1-2; d_gene: NA; abundance: once; v_gene: TRBV6-5; CDR3nt: TGTGCCAGCAGTTACGAAATAGCGGCAGGGAACTATGGCTACACCTTC; CDR3aa: CASSYEIAAGNYGYTF
j_gene: TRBJ2-2; d_gene: NA; abundance: NA; v_gene: TRBV4-1; CDR3nt: TGCGCCAGCAGCCAAGATCGAGAAAGCGTGAACACCGGGGAGCTGTTTTTT; CDR3aa: CASSQDRESVNTGELFF
j_gene: TRBJ2-6; d_gene: NA; abundance: NA; v_gene: TRBV2; CDR3nt: TGTGCCAGCAGTGATAGAGGGTCTGGGGCCAACGTCCTGACTTTC; CDR3aa: CASSDRGSGANVLTF
j_gene: TRBJ1-5; d_gene: TRBD1; abundance: NA; v_gene: TRBV7-9; CDR3nt: TGTGCCAGCAGTACCCAGGGGGATTACGATAGCAATCAGCCCCAGCATTTT; CDR3aa: CASSTQGDYDSNQPQHF
j_gene: TRBJ1-4; d_gene: NA; abundance: NA; v_gene: TRBV6-5; CDR3nt: TGTGCCAGCAGCATGGTCTCGGAGAGTGAAAAACTGTTTTTT; CDR3aa: CASSMVSESEKLFF
j_gene: TRBJ2-7; d_gene: NA; abundance: NA; v_gene: TRBV27; CDR3nt: TGTGCCAGCAGTTTATCGGGGCCCTCGAGGGGATACGAGCAGTACTTC; CDR3aa: CASSLSGPSRGYEQYF
j_gene: TRBJ2-5; d_gene: TRBD2; abundance: NA; v_gene: TRBV7-2; CDR3nt: TGTGCCAGCAGCACACGGGGGGGTGCACAACCCCTCGCCCAGTACTTC; CDR3aa: CASSTRGGAQPLAQYF
j_gene: TRBJ1-1; d_gene: NA; abundance: NA; v_gene: TRBV11-3; CDR3nt: TGTGCCAGCAGCTTAGATTGTGGGATCGGAAAAGCCATCCGAGTTGGGGCTTTCTTT; CDR3aa: CASSLDCGIGKAIRVGAFF
j_gene: TRBJ2-1; d_gene: TRBD1; abundance: NA; v_gene: TRBV27; CDR3nt: TGTGCCAGCGTGACAGGGTTAAATGAGCAGTTCTTC; CDR3aa: CASVTGLNEQFF
j_gene: TRBJ1-1; d_gene: TRBD1; abundance: NA; v_gene: TRBV29-1; CDR3nt: TGCAGCGTACGACAGGGGTTAATCGCTGAAGCTTTCTTT; CDR3aa: CSVRQGLIAEAFF
j_gene: TRBJ1-4; d_gene: TRBD1; abundance: once; v_gene: TRBV29-1; CDR3nt: TGCAGCGTTGCAGGGGGACAGACTAATGAAAAACTGTTTTTT; CDR3aa: CSVAGGQTNEKLFF
j_gene: TRBJ1-1; d_gene: TRBD1; abundance: NA; v_gene: TRBV5-1; CDR3nt: TGCGCCAGCAGCTCACAGGGGTCGGGCACTGAAGCTTTCTTT; CDR3aa: CASSSQGSGTEAFF
j_gene: TRBJ1-1; d_gene: NA; abundance: NA; v_gene: TRBV6-2/TRBV6-3; CDR3nt: TGTGCCAGCAGTTACTTTCTTCCGGATATCGGCACTGAAGCTTTCTTT; CDR3aa: CASSYFLPDIGTEAFF
j_gene: TRBJ1-4; d_gene: NA; abundance: NA; v_gene: TRBV19; CDR3nt: TGTGCCAGTAAAGATGGAGCGGCAACTAATGAAAAACTGTTTTTT; CDR3aa: CASKDGAATNEKLFF
j_gene: TRBJ1-3; d_gene: NA; abundance: NA; v_gene: TRBV9; CDR3nt: TGTGCCAGCAGCTTACGAGGGGCTACCTCTGGAAACACCATATATTTT; CDR3aa: CASSLRGATSGNTIYF
j_gene: TRBJ2-5; d_gene: NA; abundance: NA; v_gene: TRBV13; CDR3nt: TGTGCCAGCAGCTTATCGGGGACCCAGTACTTC; CDR3aa: CASSLSGTQYF
j_gene: TRBJ1-6; d_gene: NA; abundance: NA; v_gene: TRBV30; CDR3nt: TGTGCCTGGAGTGTCGACAGTAATTCACCCCTCCACTTT; CDR3aa: CAWSVDSNSPLHF
j_gene: TRBJ1-2; d_gene: NA; abundance: NA; v_gene: TRBV12-3/TRBV12-4; CDR3nt: TGTGCCAGCACCATCGGGGGTAACTATGGCTACACCTTC; CDR3aa: CASTIGGNYGYTF
j_gene: TRBJ1-2; d_gene: NA; abundance: once; v_gene: TRBV5-1; CDR3nt: TGCGCCAGCAGCCCAAGGGTGCTGTTCGATGGCTACACCTTC; CDR3aa: CASSPRVLFDGYTF
j_gene: TRBJ2-2; d_gene: NA; abundance: NA; v_gene: TRBV20-1; CDR3nt: TGCAGTGCTAGTCAGAACGGGGGCACCGGGGAGCTGTTTTTT; CDR3aa: CSASQNGGTGELFF
j_gene: TRBJ1-1; d_gene: NA; abundance: once; v_gene: TRBV2; CDR3nt: TGTGCCAGCAGGCCCTTCAGTAACACTGAAGCTTTCTTT; CDR3aa: CASRPFSNTEAFF
j_gene: TRBJ2-4; d_gene: NA; abundance: NA; v_gene: TRBV7-9; CDR3nt: TGTGCCAGCAGCCTTCAGGGGAAGAACATTCAGTACTTC; CDR3aa: CASSLQGKNIQYF
j_gene: TRBJ1-2; d_gene: NA; abundance: NA; v_gene: TRBV5-1; CDR3nt: TGCGCCAGCAGCTTGGCTCAGGGTTTAAACTATGGCTACACCTTC; CDR3aa: CASSLAQGLNYGYTF
j_gene: TRBJ1-1; d_gene: NA; abundance: NA; v_gene: TRBV14; CDR3nt: TGTGCCAGCAGCCAAGTGCCAGGTAAAGCTTTCTTT; CDR3aa: CASSQVPGKAFF
j_gene: TRBJ1-1; d_gene: TRBD1; abundance: NA; v_gene: TRBV30; CDR3nt: TGTGCCTGGAGTCCCAGGGGGCAAGCTTTCTTT; CDR3aa: CAWSPRGQAFF
j_gene: TRBJ1-1; d_gene: TRBD1; abundance: NA; v_gene: TRBV4-2; CDR3nt: TGTGCCAGCAGCCCAACGGGACAGGGAGGGTTTCCTGAAGCTTTCTTT; CDR3aa: CASSPTGQGGFPEAFF
j_gene: TRBJ1-1; d_gene: NA; abundance: NA; v_gene: TRBV5-5; CDR3nt: TGTGCCAGCAGCTTGCTACGAGGGAGTGGGAACACTGAAGCTTTCTTT; CDR3aa: CASSLLRGSGNTEAFF
j_gene: TRBJ2-3; d_gene: NA; abundance: NA; v_gene: TRBV11-1; CDR3nt: TGTGCCAGCAGCTTATCGGTTAGCACAGATACGCAGTATTTT; CDR3aa: CASSLSVSTDTQYF
j_gene: TRBJ1-3; d_gene: NA; abundance: NA; v_gene: TRBV4-1; CDR3nt: TGCGCCAGCAGCTTAAGCGAAGTAGCGGGAAACACCATATATTTT; CDR3aa: CASSLSEVAGNTIYF
j_gene: TRBJ1-3; d_gene: TRBD1; abundance: few; v_gene: TRBV3-1/TRBV3-2; CDR3nt: TGTGCCAGCAGCCATCATACAGGGGCTGGAAACACCATATATTTT; CDR3aa: CASSHHTGAGNTIYF